This is a list of T cell receptor beta chains from one sample in a study of blood T cell repertoires in COVID-19. This table comes from immunoSEQ multiplex PCR, and its TCRdb copy is limited to in-frame clones, with some not included. The sample yields around 32,000 clones, just over 85% seen once. Source material: peripheral blood. The receptors come from a woman at least 80 years old with active or convalescent COVID-19. Each CDR3 is given with its conserved first and last residue. D genes are given only for firm matches. A row's size may be missing; if present it is once, few, many or a size class.

clone_size	j_call	v_call	d_call	cdr3_aa	cdr3_nt
NA	TRBJ1-2	TRBV4-3	TRBD1	CASSQVTGAANYGYTF	TGCGCCAGCAGCCAAGTTACAGGGGCGGCTAACTATGGCTACACCTTC
NA	TRBJ2-2	TRBV20-1	TRBD2	CSASASFGLAGGGTGELFF	TGCAGTGCTAGTGCGTCGTTTGGACTAGCGGGAGGGGGAACCGGGGAGCTGTTTTTT
NA	TRBJ2-7	TRBV5-4	TRBD2	CASSPGRSGRPYEQYF	TGTGCCAGCAGTCCCGGGCGTAGCGGGAGACCCTACGAGCAGTACTTC
NA	TRBJ1-5	TRBV12-2	NA	CASRFTARQKTNQPQHF	TGTGCAAGTCGCTTCACGGCGAGACAGAAGACGAATCAGCCCCAGCATTTT
NA	TRBJ2-3	TRBV25-1	NA	CASSEPHRSTDTQYF	TGTGCCAGCAGTGAACCACACAGGAGCACAGATACGCAGTATTTT
NA	TRBJ2-5	TRBV5-1	TRBD1	CASSRTGGGVQETQYF	TGCGCCAGCAGCAGGACAGGGGGTGGGGTCCAAGAGACCCAGTACTTC
NA	TRBJ1-4	TRBV19	NA	CASSTPSDSSVEKLFF	TGTGCCAGTAGTACCCCGTCCGACAGCTCCGTGGAAAAACTGTTTTTT
NA	TRBJ2-2	TRBV10-3	TRBD1	CAITGDREGTGELFF	TGTGCCATCACCGGGGACAGGGAGGGCACCGGGGAGCTGTTTTTT
NA	TRBJ2-3	TRBV5-1	NA	CASSPGLHSTDTQYF	TGCGCCAGCAGCCCTGGACTACATAGCACAGATACGCAGTATTTT
NA	TRBJ2-3	TRBV6-1	NA	CASSERQGLKDTQYF	TGTGCCAGCAGTGAACGTCAGGGCCTGAAAGATACGCAGTATTTT
once	TRBJ2-5	TRBV7-7	TRBD2	CASSLDGGGETQYF	TGTGCCAGCAGCTTAGACGGGGGAGGGGAGACCCAGTACTTC
NA	TRBJ1-5	TRBV7-2	NA	CASSLDQGAQPQHF	TGTGCCAGCAGCCTAGACCAGGGTGCCCAGCCCCAGCATTTT
NA	TRBJ2-5	TRBV6-5	NA	CASSYSASQQETQYF	TGTGCCAGCAGTTACTCGGCTAGCCAACAAGAGACCCAGTACTTC